This entry lists 32 T cell receptor beta chains sequenced from one sample in a study of early T cells in non-severe SARS-CoV-2 infection. TCRdb independently ran MiXCR on the 5' RACE reads; one entry per CDR3 protein. This table has approximately 69,000 distinct CDR3 sequences, 9.5% appearing once. Sequenced: whole blood. The receptor source for this set is an adult who was a healthcare worker with PCR-confirmed SARS-CoV-2 infection or an uninfected control (not recorded which).

The rearrangement joins TRBV5-4 to TRBJ2-3, with TRBD2 matching over 8 bases. Germline lookup yields CDR1 SGHNT and CDR2 YYREEE (reference sequence). Trimming at V came to 1 base and at J to 0 bases, leaving 4 bases not matched to a gene. The CDR3 consists of 16 residues. The CDR3 is CASSLYAGGSTDTQYF. The CDR3 bases are TGTGCCAGCAGCTTGTACGCGGGAGGCAGCACAGATACGCAGTATTTT.

This clonotype has ten or more counts. Written as DNA, the CDR3 is TGTGCCAGCTCACCATCTAGCTCCTACGAGCAGTACTTC. The encoded protein is CASSPSSSYEQYF. This chain connects TRBV18 to TRBJ2-7; D uncertain. The CDR3 runs to 13 residues. V was cut by 2 bases and J by 0 bases, with 5 bases left in between. Looked up from germline, CDR1 is KGHSH and CDR2 is LQKENI.

In this sample, this clonotype turned up many times. This chain links TRBV5-4 with TRBJ1-2; no reliable D call. Germline CDR1 SGHNT, CDR2 YYREEE (reference sequence). Trimming removed 0 bases at V and 4 bases at J, with 10 bases between. The CDR3 runs 14 residues. The CDR3 DNA reads TGTGCCAGCAGCTTGGACGGTTCCTTCTATGGCTACACCTTC. The encoded protein is CASSLDGSFYGYTF. Based on the CDR3 plus reference TRBV5-4 and TRBJ1-2, the full variable domain is ETGVTQSPTHLIKTRGQQVTLRCSSQSGHNTVSWYQQALGQGPQFIFQYYREEENGRGNFPPRFSGLQFPNYSSELNVNALELDDSALYLCASSLDGSFYGYTFGSGTRLTVV.

This clonotype was detected many times. The chain couples TRBV7-2 to TRBJ1-1, with a possible D match to TRBD1 (5 bases). CDR1 and CDR2 from the germline V gene are SGHTA and FQGNSA. The CDR3 sequence is 14 residues long. The V end was cut by 3 bases, the J end by 1 base, with 9 bases between. CDR3 residues: CASSFVTGNTEAFF. DNA of the CDR3: TGTGCCAGCAGCTTCGTTACAGGGAACACTGAAGCTTTCTTT.

The CDR3 DNA reads as TGTGCCAGCAGAAGGGACAGCAACTATGGCTACACCTTC. Translating it yields CASRRDSNYGYTF. This chain joins TRBV7-9 and TRBJ1-2; 7 bases map to TRBD1. In germline, CDR1 is SEHNR, CDR2 FQNEAQ (reference sequence). The length of the CDR3 is 13 residues. V was pared by 6 bases and J by 2 bases, with 3 bases of the junction left unmatched.

A word on this clonotype: One junction end does not reproduce the germline sequence, and a read error may be involved. The chain couples TRBV20-1 to TRBJ2-3, with D maybe TRBD1 (6 bases). This CDR3 has 14 residues. Germline assignment: CDR1 DFQATT and CDR2 SNEGSKA (reference sequence). The CDR3 protein is CSAREGASRDTQYF. The CDR3 DNA reads TGCAGTGCTAGAGAGGGGGCTAGCAGAGATACGCAGTATTTT.

This clonotype was seen many times. The gene calls are TRBV25-1 and TRBJ1-6, with D perhaps matching TRBD1 (6 bases). V was shortened by 7 bases and J by 10 bases, with 11 bases between the two germline ends. Per germline, CDR1 MGHDK and CDR2 SYGVNS. The CDR3 has 12 amino acids. The DNA of the CDR3 is TGTGCCAGCAAACAGGGTGAATCACCCCTCCACTTT. This sequence encodes CASKQGESPLHF.

This clonotype was seen at least ten times. V and J are TRBV5-1 and TRBJ1-6; 7 nucleotides agree with TRBD1. The CDR3 consists of 16 residues. The germline V gene has CDR1 SGHRS and CDR2 YFSETQ. With 4 bases clipped from V and 5 bases from J, the junction kept 9 bases outside the gene matches. In DNA form, the CDR3 reads TGCGCCAGCAGCCGCCAGCCGGGACAGAATAATTCACCCCTCCACTTT. It codes for CASSRQPGQNNSPLHF.

This clonotype has ten or more counts. The chain carries TRBV3-1 and TRBJ2-2; 9 bases are a match to TRBD1. The CDR3 length is 17 residues. The germline V gene encodes CDR1 LGHDT and CDR2 YNNKEL (reference sequence). Trimming at V came to 0 bases and at J to 7 bases, leaving 9 bases not matched to a gene. The CDR3 nucleotides read TGTGCCAGCAGCCAAGATAGGGGGACAGGGTCCGTCGGGGAGCTGTTTTTT. Translation gives CASSQDRGTGSVGELFF. Filled out from reference TRBV3-1 and TRBJ2-2, the complete variable domain reads DTAVSQTPKYLVTQMGNDKSIKCEQNLGHDTMYWYKQDSKKFLKIMFSYNNKELIINETVPNRFSPKSPDKAHLNLHINSLELGDSAVYFCASSQDRGTGSVGELFFGEGSRLTVL.

This chain uses TRBV6-2 or TRBV6-3 with TRBJ2-2, with D possibly being TRBD1 (6 bases). CDR1 and CDR2 (germline): MNHEY, SVGEGT. V gave up 4 bases and J gave up 3 bases, with 9 bases separating them. This CDR3 region has 14 residues. CDR3 coding DNA: TGTGCCAGCAGTTCAGGGGTGGACACCGGGGAGCTGTTTTTT. Residues: CASSSGVDTGELFF.

This clonotype was seen a few times. The V and J genes are TRBV2 and TRBJ1-2; D gene uncertain. The germline CDR1 and CDR2 sequences are SNHLY and FYNNEI. Trimming took off 7 bases at V and 4 bases at J, with 16 bases between the two ends. This CDR3 spans 14 amino acids. The chain's CDR3 is CASTPQREGYGYTF. The CDR3 DNA follows: TGTGCCAGCACCCCGCAGCGCGAGGGCTATGGCTACACCTTC.

J is TRBJ2-7 and V is TRBV25-1; TRBD2 is a possible D gene (7 bases). CDR1 MGHDK and CDR2 SYGVNS come from the germline V gene. V lost 4 bases to trimming and J lost 3 bases, with 16 bases between them. The CDR3 has 15 residues. The CDR3 loop reads CASSVGGGFFYEQYF. CDR3 DNA sequence: TGTGCCAGCAGTGTAGGCGGGGGCTTTTTCTACGAGCAGTACTTC.

This clonotype has more than one count but fewer than ten. The V call is TRBV29-1, the J call TRBJ2-7; 8 bases are shared with TRBD2. The V and J ends lost 1 base and 5 bases, in that order; junction bases with no gene match: 4. Germline lookup yields CDR1 SQVTM and CDR2 ANQGSEA. The CDR3 covers 13 residues. The CDR3 DNA sequence: TGCAGCGTTGAAGTCGGGACTAGAAACGAGCAGTACTTC. It is translated as CSVEVGTRNEQYF.

The genes are TRBV7-2 and TRBJ2-1; no reliable D call. Germline CDR1 reads SGHTA; CDR2 reads FQGNSA. This CDR3 is 11 amino acids long. V lost 5 bases and J lost 9, with 8 bases in between. CDR3 in amino acids: CASSLLTEQFF. CDR3 DNA sequence: TGTGCCAGCAGCCTCCTTACTGAGCAGTTCTTC.

This clonotype was detected only a few times. This chain connects TRBV29-1 to TRBJ2-1, with D hard to call. The CDR3 is made up of 12 amino acids. Looked up from germline, CDR1 is SQVTM and CDR2 is ANQGSEA. Trimming removed 6 bases at V and 2 bases at J, with 8 bases between. The CDR3 DNA sequence: TGCAGCGTCTCGACTCCCTACAATGAGCAGTTCTTC. Encoded protein: CSVSTPYNEQFF.

This clonotype was picked up many times. The chain carries TRBV20-1 and TRBJ2-7; D tentatively fits TRBD1 or TRBD2 (5 bases each). From germline, CDR1 is DFQATT and CDR2 SNEGSKA (reference sequence). The germline V and J ends were trimmed by 3 bases and 3 bases, with 15 bases remaining between them. This CDR3 spans 14 amino acids. CDR3 coding DNA: TGCAGTGCTAGTGGGGACGGACTTCACTACGAGCAGTACTTC. Its translation: CSASGDGLHYEQYF.

There are many counts of this clonotype. The chain is built from TRBV5-5 and TRBJ1-1; 7 positions agree with TRBD1. The CDR3 is 13 residues long. The germline V gene encodes CDR1 SGHKS and CDR2 YYEKEE (reference sequence). V lost 4 bases and J lost 9; bases outside the gene matches: 9. CDR3 sequence (DNA): TGTGCCAGCAGCAGACAGGGAGTAGGGAAAGCTTTCTTT. As protein: CASSRQGVGKAFF.

This clonotype showed up many times. The V gene is TRBV11-2, the J gene TRBJ2-1; perhaps TRBD2 as D (5 bases). V lost 5 bases to trimming and J lost 8 bases, with 19 bases between them. The CDR3 totals 15 residues. In germline, CDR1 is SGHAT, CDR2 FQNNGV. The DNA for the CDR3 is TGTGCCAGCAGCCCCAGCGGTGGCGCCGTGGATGAGCAGTTCTTC. Translation: CASSPSGGAVDEQFF.

This chain connects TRBV18 to TRBJ1-3; 8 positions agree with TRBD1. Germline CDR1 KGHSH, CDR2 LQKENI. The ends lost 0 bases at V and 4 bases at J; junction bases unmatched: 11. This CDR3 has 18 residues. CDR3 nucleotides: TGTGCCAGCTCACCACCGTTGTTCCCAGGGGGCGTCGGAAACACCATATATTTT. Translation: CASSPPLFPGGVGNTIYF.

This clonotype was counted ten times or more. The rearrangement uses TRBV29-1 and TRBJ1-1; possible D gene TRBD1, 5 bases. Germline assignment: CDR1 SQVTM and CDR2 ANQGSEA. The CDR3 contains 13 residues. CDR3 bases: TGCAGTGGCAGCACTGGGGGTAACACTGAAGCTTTCTTT. Translated: CSGSTGGNTEAFF.

This clonotype occurred many times. The chain links TRBV5-4 to TRBJ1-6; 8 bases agree with TRBD1. Germline V gene data show CDR1 as SGHNT and CDR2 as YYREEE (reference sequence). The CDR3 has 16 residues. V lost 1 base and J lost 9; bases outside the gene matches: 9. CDR3 DNA: TGTGCCAGCAGCTTGATGCAGGGGGCGTCTCCTTCACCCCTCCACTTT. Its protein product is CASSLMQGASPSPLHF.

This clonotype was counted a few times. This chain's CDR3 is CASSPSGRLYNEQFF. CDR3 DNA: TGTGCCAGCAGCCCTAGCGGGAGGCTCTACAATGAGCAGTTCTTC. The chain links TRBV7-9 to TRBJ2-1, with TRBD2 identical over 11 bases. This CDR3 has 15 amino acids. The V and J ends lost 5 bases and 3 bases, in that order; junction bases with no gene match: 3. CDR1 is SEHNR, CDR2 FQNEAQ, per germline (reference sequence).

Only one count was recorded for this clonotype. CDR3 in amino acids: CAISGQNNEQFF. CDR3 in DNA: TGTGCCATCAGTGGACAAAACAATGAGCAGTTCTTC. The gene calls are TRBV10-3 and TRBJ2-1; D is unresolved. The CDR3 runs 12 residues. V dropped 4 bases and J dropped 5 bases, with 6 bases sitting between them. The germline V gene encodes CDR1 ENHRY and CDR2 SYGVKD.

CDR3 sequence reads: CAIRTGTGGLWEQYF. For the CDR3, the DNA is TGTGCCATCAGGACCGGGACAGGGGGCTTATGGGAGCAGTACTTC. This chain uses TRBV10-3 with TRBJ2-7; 12 nucleotides match TRBD1. With V trimmed by 6 bases and J by 7 bases, 10 bases remained unmatched. CDR3 size: 15 residues. Germline V CDR1 and CDR2: ENHRY, SYGVKD.

The chain links TRBV28 to TRBJ1-1; 7 nucleotides align to TRBD1. The CDR3 totals 15 residues. Unmatched junction bases numbered 8, after V lost 6 bases and J lost 1 base. In germline, CDR1 is MDHEN, CDR2 SYDVKM. CDR3: CASSLPGQRNTEAFF. CDR3 nucleotides: TGTGCCAGCAGCTTACCGGGACAGAGGAACACTGAAGCTTTCTTT.

At least ten counts were recorded for this clonotype. This chain connects TRBV4-3 to TRBJ2-3; D might be TRBD2 (5 bases). CDR1 LGHNA and CDR2 YSLEER come from the germline V gene. CDR3 length equals 19 residues. The germline V and J ends were trimmed by 0 bases and 4 bases, with 23 bases remaining between them. This CDR3 reads CASSQDPVSAYTRADTQYF. The CDR3 DNA sequence: TGCGCCAGCAGCCAAGACCCGGTTAGCGCCTATACTAGGGCAGATACGCAGTATTTT.

V is TRBV10-3 and J is TRBJ2-1, with D possibly being TRBD1 or TRBD2 (5 bases each). V lost 4 bases and J lost 5, with 9 bases in between. The CDR3 loop spans 13 amino acids. Germline CDR1 reads ENHRY; CDR2 reads SYGVKD. The CDR3 reads CAISVGPNNEQFF. In nucleotides, the CDR3 is TGTGCCATCAGTGTGGGACCAAACAATGAGCAGTTCTTC.

This clonotype came up a few times. V and J are TRBV29-1 and TRBJ1-1; the D gene is possibly TRBD1 (5 bases). Germline lookup yields CDR1 SQVTM and CDR2 ANQGSEA. The CDR3 is 14 residues long. With 5 bases removed from V and 3 bases from J, the gap between germline ends came to 16 bases. The CDR3 protein is CSVTFQGVDTEAFF. The CDR3, as DNA: TGCAGCGTTACGTTCCAGGGCGTAGACACTGAAGCTTTCTTT. Complete variable domain (other parts from reference TRBV29-1 and TRBJ1-1): SAVISQKPSRDICQRGTSLTIQCQVDSQVTMMFWYRQQPGQSLTLIATANQGSEATYESGFVIDKFPISRPNLTFSTLTVSNMSPEDSSIYLCSVTFQGVDTEAFFGQGTRLTVV.

This clonotype was seen at least ten times. V and J are TRBV10-3 and TRBJ2-3; D uncertain. Germline-derived CDR1 and CDR2 are ENHRY and SYGVKD. This CDR3 is 11 amino acids long. V was shortened by 6 bases and J by 5 bases, with 6 bases between the two germline ends. Here the CDR3 DNA reads TGTGCCATCAGCGAAGGAGATACGCAGTATTTT. Its protein product is CAISEGDTQYF.

This clonotype has at least ten counts. V usage is TRBV5-1 and J usage is TRBJ2-3, with D possibly TRBD2 on 6 matching bases. There are 13 residues in the CDR3. Trimming cost V 4 bases and J 4 bases, with 10 bases left between them. In germline, CDR1 is SGHRS, CDR2 YFSETQ. The CDR3 sequence is CASSLANADTQYF. CDR3 sequence (DNA): TGCGCCAGCAGCCTAGCGAATGCAGATACGCAGTATTTT.

To note about this clonotype: This clone may be a read error of a much larger clone one base away. V is TRBV12-3 or TRBV12-4 and J is TRBJ2-7; weak D call: TRBD2 (6 bases). The CDR3 totals 16 residues. CDR3 residues: CASSPWFSGPHYGQYF. The DNA for the CDR3 is TGTGCCAGCAGTCCGTGGTTTAGCGGACCCCACTACGGGCAGTACTTC.

The chain carries TRBV29-1 and TRBJ2-2, with D perhaps being TRBD1 or TRBD2 (5 bases each). CDR1 and CDR2 from the germline V gene are SQVTM and ANQGSEA. The CDR3 is 13 residues long. Trimming shortened V by 4 bases and J by 4 bases, and 10 bases separated the two germline ends. The CDR3 DNA follows: TGCAGCGTTGTTATTGGGGGCACCGGGGAGCTGTTTTTT. Translating gives CSVVIGGTGELFF.